This T cell receptor (beta chain) was profiled in a study of blood T cell repertoires in COVID-19. About the study: Sample material is recorded as cDNA or gDNA derived from T cells, B-cell-depleted T cells, or PBMCs.

V shed 4 bases and J 1 base; nucleotides not matched to a gene: 6. This CDR3 region has 17 residues. Per the germline V gene, CDR1 is LGHNA and CDR2 is YNFKEQ. Authors' data handling: Reference gene primer amplification in the assay estimated nucleated cell counts. Some clones are missing from TCRdb's copy, which holds only in-frame ones; the method was immunoSEQ multiplex PCR. D and trimming come from the DNA, and the V and J calls and clone size come from that table. This sample has about 250,000 clones, with roughly 91% found just once. This clonotype was obtained from a man aged 25-45 years with acute or convalescent COVID-19. The V and J genes are TRBV4-2 and TRBJ2-2; TRBD2 matches 10 bases. The specimen sequenced was peripheral blood. CDR3 sequence reads: CASSPTRTSGNTGELFF. In nucleotides, the CDR3 is TGTGCCAGCAGCCCGACAAGGACTAGCGGGAACACCGGGGAGCTGTTTTTT.